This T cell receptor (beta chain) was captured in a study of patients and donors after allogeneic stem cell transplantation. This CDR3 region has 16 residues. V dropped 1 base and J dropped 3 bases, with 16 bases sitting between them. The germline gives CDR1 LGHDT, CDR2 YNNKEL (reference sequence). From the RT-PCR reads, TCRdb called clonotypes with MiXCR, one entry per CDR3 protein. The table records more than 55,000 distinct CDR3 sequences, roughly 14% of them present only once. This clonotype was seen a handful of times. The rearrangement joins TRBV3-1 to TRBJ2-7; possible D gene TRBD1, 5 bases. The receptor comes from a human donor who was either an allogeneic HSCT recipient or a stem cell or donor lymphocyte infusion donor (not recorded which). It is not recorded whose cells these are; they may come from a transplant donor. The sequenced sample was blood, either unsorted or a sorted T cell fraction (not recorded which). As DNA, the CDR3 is TGTGCCAGCAGCCAAGTATACAGGACGCCGTTCTACGAGCAGTACTTC. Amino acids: CASSQVYRTPFYEQYF.